This T cell receptor beta chain was retrieved from a study of PD-1 blockade in mismatch repair-deficient tumors. Study outcomes and limitations: Tumor-resident clones, often undetectable pretreatment in blood, expanded then contracted after pembrolizumab.

CDR1 SGHTA and CDR2 FQGTGA come from the germline V gene. The trim removed 1 base at V and 5 bases at J, leaving 4 bases unmatched. This CDR3 has 14 amino acids. TCRdb keeps only in-frame clones here, not all; method: immunoSEQ multiplex PCR. The profile covers roughly 120,000 clones, with about 80% appearing a single time and 4% to 6% taken by the ten largest. With respect to this clone: The antigen remains undetermined.

All patients were mismatch repair deficient, assessed by either PCR or immunohistochemistry. Sequencing was performed on peripheral blood, taken 60 weeks after starting pembrolizumab. The chain has TRBV7-3 and TRBJ1-2; 7 nucleotides align to TRBD1. The receptor's source is an adult with mismatch repair-deficient cancer. CDR3 region: CASSLSAGGYGYTF. CDR3 sequence (DNA): TGTGCCAGCAGCTTAAGCGCAGGGGGGTATGGCTACACCTTC.